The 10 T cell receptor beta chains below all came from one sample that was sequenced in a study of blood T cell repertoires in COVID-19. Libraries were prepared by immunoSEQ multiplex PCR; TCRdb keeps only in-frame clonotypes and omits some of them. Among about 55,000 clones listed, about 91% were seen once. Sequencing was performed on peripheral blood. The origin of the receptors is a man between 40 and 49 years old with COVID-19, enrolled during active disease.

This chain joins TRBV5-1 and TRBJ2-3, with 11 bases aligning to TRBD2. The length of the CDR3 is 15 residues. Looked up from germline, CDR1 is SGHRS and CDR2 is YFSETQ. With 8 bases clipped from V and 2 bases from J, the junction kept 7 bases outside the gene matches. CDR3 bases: TGCGCCAGTGGATATAGCGGGGGGGCCACAGATACGCAGTATTTT. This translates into CASGYSGGATDTQYF.

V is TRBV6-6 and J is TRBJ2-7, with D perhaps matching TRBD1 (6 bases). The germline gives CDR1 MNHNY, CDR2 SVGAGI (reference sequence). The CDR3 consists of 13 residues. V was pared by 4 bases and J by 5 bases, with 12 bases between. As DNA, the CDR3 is TGTGCCAGCAGTTTTAACCGGGACAACGAGCAGTACTTC. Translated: CASSFNRDNEQYF.

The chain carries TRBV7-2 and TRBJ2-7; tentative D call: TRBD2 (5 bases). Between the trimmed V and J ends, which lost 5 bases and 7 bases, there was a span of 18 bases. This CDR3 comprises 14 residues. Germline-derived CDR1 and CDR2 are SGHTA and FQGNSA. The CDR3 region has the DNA TGTGCCAGCAGCCCCCTTAACGGGATAGGGGAGCAGTACTTC. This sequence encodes CASSPLNGIGEQYF.

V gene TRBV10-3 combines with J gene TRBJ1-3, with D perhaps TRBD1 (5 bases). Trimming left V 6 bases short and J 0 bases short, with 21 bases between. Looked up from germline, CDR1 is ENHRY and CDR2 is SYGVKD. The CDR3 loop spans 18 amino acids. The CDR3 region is CAIRDNHKAGFSGNTIYF. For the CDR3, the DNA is TGTGCCATCAGGGACAACCATAAAGCAGGGTTCTCTGGAAACACCATATATTTT.

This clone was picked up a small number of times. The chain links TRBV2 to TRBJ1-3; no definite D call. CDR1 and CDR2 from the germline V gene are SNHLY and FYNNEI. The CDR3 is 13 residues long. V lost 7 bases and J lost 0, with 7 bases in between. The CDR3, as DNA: TGTGCCAGCAAGCAGGACTCTGGAAACACCATATATTTT. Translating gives CASKQDSGNTIYF.

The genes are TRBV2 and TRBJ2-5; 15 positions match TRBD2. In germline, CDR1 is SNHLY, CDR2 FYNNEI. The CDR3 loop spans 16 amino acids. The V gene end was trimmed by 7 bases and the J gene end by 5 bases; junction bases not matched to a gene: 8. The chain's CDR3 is CASTGLAGGPVETQYF. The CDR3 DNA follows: TGTGCCAGCACCGGACTAGCGGGGGGGCCAGTGGAGACCCAGTACTTC. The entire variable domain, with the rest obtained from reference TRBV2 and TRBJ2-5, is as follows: EPEVTQTPSHQVTQMGQEVILRCVPISNHLYFYWYRQILGQKVEFLVSFYNNEISEKSEIFDDQFSVERPDGSNFTLKIRSTKLEDSAMYFCASTGLAGGPVETQYFGPGTRLLVL.

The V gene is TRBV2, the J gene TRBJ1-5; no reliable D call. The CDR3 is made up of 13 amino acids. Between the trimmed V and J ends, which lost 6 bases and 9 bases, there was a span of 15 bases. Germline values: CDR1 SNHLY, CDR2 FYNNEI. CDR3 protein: CASRMTEVGPQHF. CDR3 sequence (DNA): TGTGCCAGCAGGATGACGGAGGTCGGGCCCCAGCATTTT.

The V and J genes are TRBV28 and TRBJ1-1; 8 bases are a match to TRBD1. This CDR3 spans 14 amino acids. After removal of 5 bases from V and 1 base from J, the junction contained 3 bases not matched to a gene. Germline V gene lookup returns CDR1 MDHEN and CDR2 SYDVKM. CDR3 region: CASSPDRENTEAFF. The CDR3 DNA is TGTGCCAGCAGTCCGGACAGGGAGAACACTGAAGCTTTCTTT.

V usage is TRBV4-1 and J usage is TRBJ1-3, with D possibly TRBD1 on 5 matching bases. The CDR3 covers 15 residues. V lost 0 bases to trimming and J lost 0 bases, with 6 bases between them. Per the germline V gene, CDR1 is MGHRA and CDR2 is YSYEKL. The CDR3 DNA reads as TGCGCCAGCAGCCAAGAGGGGCACTCTGGAAACACCATATATTTT. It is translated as CASSQEGHSGNTIYF.

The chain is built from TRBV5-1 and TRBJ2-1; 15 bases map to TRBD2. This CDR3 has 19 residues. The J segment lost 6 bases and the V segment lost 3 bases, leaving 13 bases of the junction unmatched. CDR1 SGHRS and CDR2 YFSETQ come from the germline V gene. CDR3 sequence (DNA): TGCGCCAGCAGCTCGAGCCGGGACAGGGGACTAGCGGGAGGCAATGAGCAGTTCTTC. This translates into CASSSSRDRGLAGGNEQFF.